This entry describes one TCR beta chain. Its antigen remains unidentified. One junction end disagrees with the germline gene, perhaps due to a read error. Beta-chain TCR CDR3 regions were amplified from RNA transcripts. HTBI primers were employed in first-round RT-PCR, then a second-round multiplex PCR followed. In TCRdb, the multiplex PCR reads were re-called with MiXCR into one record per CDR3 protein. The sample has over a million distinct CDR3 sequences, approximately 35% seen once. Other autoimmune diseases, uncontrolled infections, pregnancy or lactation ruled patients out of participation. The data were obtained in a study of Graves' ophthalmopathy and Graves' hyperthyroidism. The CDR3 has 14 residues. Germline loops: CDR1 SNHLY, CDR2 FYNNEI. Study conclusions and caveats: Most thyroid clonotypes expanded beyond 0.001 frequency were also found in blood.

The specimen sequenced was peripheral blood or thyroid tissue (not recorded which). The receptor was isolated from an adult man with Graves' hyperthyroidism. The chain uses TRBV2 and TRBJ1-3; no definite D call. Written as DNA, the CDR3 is TGTGCCAGCAATGAACAGAGCTCTGGAAACACCATATATTTT. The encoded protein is CASNEQSSGNTIYF.